This T cell receptor (beta chain) stems from a study of blood T cell repertoires in COVID-19 (dated by TCRdb to between 2020 and 2021). Turning to the overall study: The collaborator samples originated in the United States, Italy and Spain and spanned the acute and convalescent phases of COVID-19. The material from the prospective study consisted of cDNA or gDNA derived from T cells, B-cell-depleted T cells, or PBMCs. The dataset comprised deeply sampled blood TCRbeta repertoires from subjects exposed to, actively infected with, or recovered from COVID-19. The repertoires were made available in a free public database intended to serve as a resource for research on the immune response to SARS-CoV-2. The samples were drawn from two sources: the first 160 participants of the ongoing ImmuneRACE study, and 1,000 to 1,500 subjects contributed by 6 global collaborators. The sample metadata nearly always contained a de-identified subject ID, COVID-19 status, age in years and sex. Where available, HLA class I and class II types were obtained from metadata supplied by the sample provider rather than from assay-based typing. The full study reports these points: The amount of clinical and demographic metadata varied by source and participant and was provided uncurated.

V and J lose 7 bases and 6 bases, and a span of 18 bases separates them. Taken from cysteine to phenylalanine, the CDR3 has 14 residues. Here the CDR3 DNA is all that survives: 42 bases in frame from base 1. The germline V gene gives CDR1 as SQVTM and CDR2 as ANQGSEA. The collaborating institutions used their own protocols to collect whole blood in K2EDTA tubes. Collaborator samples were shipped for TCRbeta analysis as frozen whole blood, isolated PBMCs, or DNA extracted from either sample type. Concerning this clone: It has no known antigen specificity. No base-level quality is on record; no much larger clone is a single base apart.

The immunoSEQ Assay, a bias-controlled multiplex PCR, was used to amplify TCRbeta CDR3 regions from genomic DNA. In the paper's pipeline: The number of nucleated cells in each sample was estimated from the amplification of reference gene primers within the assay. To quantify the absolute abundance of each unique TCRbeta CDR3 rearrangement, sequence reads were collapsed and filtered. For each sample, productive Simpson clonality was calculated as the square root of Simpson's diversity index over productive rearrangements. In its TCRdb copy, this immuneACCESS table keeps in-frame sequences only and misses some clones. Where compared with another copy, unresolved V genes explain less than half of these, and the others have no known cause. V, J and clone size reflect that table, while D and trimming were determined from the DNA. The sample has roughly 150,000 clones on record, more than 60% of them singletons. Together, the top ten hold approximately 8% of the sample.

Here the chain combines TRBV29-1 and TRBJ2-2, with TRBD2 tentatively as D gene (5 bases match). Sequencing was done on a sample of peripheral blood. The clonotype comes from a man aged 60 to 69 with acute or convalescent COVID-19. The CDR3 reads as follows: CSALRGQLAGELFF. In nucleotides, the sequence is TGCAGCGCTCTCCGGGGTCAGTTAGCCGGGGAGCTGTTTTTT.